Presented here are 13 T cell receptor beta chains from one specimen sequenced in a study of blood T cell repertoires in COVID-19. The table came from immunoSEQ multiplex PCR; TCRdb's copy has only in-frame clones and leaves some out. In the table there are more than 200,000 clones, roughly 88% of which are singletons. Sequencing input: peripheral blood. The receptors stem from a woman aged 40 to 50 who had recovered from COVID-19.

The chain is built from TRBV5-6 and TRBJ1-6; a possible D gene is TRBD1 (6 bases). V was shortened by 3 bases and J by 8 bases, with 15 bases between the two germline ends. The CDR3 is made up of 15 amino acids. Germline V gene data show CDR1 as SGHDT and CDR2 as YYEEEE. CDR3 DNA: TGTGCCAGCAGCTCAAATGGAGACAGGTATTCACCCCTCCACTTT. It is translated as CASSSNGDRYSPLHF.

The chain combines TRBV19 with TRBJ1-1; D is unclear. Germline CDR1 is LNHDA and CDR2 is SQIVND (reference sequence). Trimming stripped 7 bases from V and 4 bases from J, with 10 bases between. This CDR3 spans 12 amino acids. In nucleotides, the CDR3 is TGTGCCAGTACCACTCCCCCCACTGAAGCTTTCTTT. Residues: CASTTPPTEAFF.

This clone was seen a single time. This chain links TRBV4-3 with TRBJ2-7; 7 nucleotides align to TRBD1. The V and J ends lost 1 base and 0 bases, in that order; junction bases with no gene match: 3. Per the germline V gene, CDR1 is LGHNA and CDR2 is YSLEER. The CDR3 runs to 15 residues. The CDR3 DNA reads TGCGCCAGCAGCCAAGGCACAGGGGACTCCTACGAGCAGTACTTC. Translated: CASSQGTGDSYEQYF.

The rearrangement joins TRBV5-6 to TRBJ2-7; D perhaps matches TRBD2 (7 bases). Germline CDR1 reads SGHDT; CDR2 reads YYEEEE. The CDR3 loop spans 17 amino acids. The ends were cut back, 3 bases at V and 2 bases at J, with 21 bases in the middle. CDR3 protein: CASSSQGGTGRPYEQYF. Here the CDR3 DNA reads TGTGCCAGCAGCTCACAGGGTGGTACCGGGAGGCCCTACGAGCAGTACTTC.

Note on this clone: The same CDR3 also results from other DNA sequences found in this sample. The chain recombines TRBV27 with TRBJ2-7, with D perhaps matching TRBD1 (5 bases). Trimming took 3 bases from V and 1 from J, leaving 10 bases between them. The CDR3 runs to 14 residues. Germline-derived CDR1 and CDR2 are MNHEY and SMNVEV (reference sequence). The CDR3 here is CASSFTGSSYEQYF. CDR3 nucleotides: TGTGCCAGCAGTTTCACAGGATCATCCTACGAGCAGTACTTC.

This sequence joins TRBV6-5 and TRBJ2-7, with TRBD1 matching over 10 bases. The germline V gene has CDR1 MNHEY and CDR2 SVGAGI. V was pared by 4 bases and J by 0 bases, with 3 bases of the junction left unmatched. The CDR3 is 15 residues long. CDR3 DNA sequence: TGTGCCAGCAGTTCATGGACAGGGGGCTCCTACGAGCAGTACTTC. Amino acids: CASSSWTGGSYEQYF.

This clone appeared a single time. The chain links TRBV6-2 or TRBV6-3 to TRBJ1-5, with TRBD1 as a possible D gene (5 bases). Germline V gene data show CDR1 as MNHEY and CDR2 as SVGEGT. The CDR3 runs to 17 residues. The V end lost 2 bases, the J end lost 0 bases, and 14 bases lay between the germline ends. The CDR3 reads CASSYERGDYSNQPQHF. The DNA for the CDR3 is TGTGCCAGCAGTTACGAGCGGGGGGATTATAGCAATCAGCCCCAGCATTTT.

The chain employs TRBV3-1 (or the pseudogene TRBV3-2) and TRBJ2-6; D gene unclear. This CDR3 has 16 residues. With 5 bases removed from V and 2 bases from J, the gap between germline ends came to 13 bases. Germline values: CDR1 LGHDT, CDR2 YNNKEL (reference sequence). CDR3 DNA sequence: TGTGCCAGCAGCGACCTACAGATTACTGGGGCCAACGTCCTGACTTTC. It encodes CASSDLQITGANVLTF.

The chain couples TRBV15 to TRBJ1-5; 9 bases align to TRBD1. Trimming cost V 1 base and J 5 bases; bases outside gene matches: 0. This CDR3 is 14 amino acids long. Germline CDR1 LNHNV, CDR2 YYDKDF (reference sequence). CDR3 protein: CATSRGDRDQPQHF. The CDR3, as DNA: TGTGCCACCAGCAGAGGGGACAGGGATCAGCCCCAGCATTTT.

The chain uses TRBV28 and TRBJ1-2, with TRBD1 as a possible D gene (6 bases). V was shortened by 3 bases and J by 11 bases, with 10 bases between the two germline ends. CDR1 and CDR2 (germline): MDHEN, SYDVKM. CDR3 size: 11 residues. The DNA for the CDR3 is TGTGCCAGCAGTTTCCAGGGGAAGTACACCTTC. This encodes CASSFQGKYTF.

The chain combines TRBV28 with TRBJ1-2; TRBD1 might be the D (5 bases). The V and J ends lost 0 bases and 8 bases respectively, with 13 bases between them. CDR3 length equals 14 residues. Per germline, CDR1 MDHEN and CDR2 SYDVKM. Written as DNA, the CDR3 is TGTGCCAGCAGTTTATGGACAGCCCTATACGGCTACACCTTC. It specifies CASSLWTALYGYTF.

The rearrangement links TRBV19 to TRBJ1-3; tentatively, D is TRBD1 (6 bases). The CDR3 spans 13 residues. The V and J ends lost 8 bases and 4 bases respectively, with 12 bases between them. CDR1 LNHDA and CDR2 SQIVND come from the germline V gene (reference sequence). CDR3 in DNA: TGTGCCAGTTCCCGGACAGCCGGAAACACCATATATTTT. It specifies CASSRTAGNTIYF.

The J gene is TRBJ1-2, the V gene TRBV28; D is uncertain. CDR1 is MDHEN and CDR2 is SYDVKM in the germline V gene. This CDR3 comprises 12 residues. Trimming removed 3 bases at V and 8 bases at J, with 10 bases between. In DNA, the CDR3 is TGTGCCAGCAGTTTTTCTGACTTCGGCTACACCTTC. This gives the protein CASSFSDFGYTF.